The 29 T cell receptor beta chains below all came from one sample that was sequenced in a study of T cell responses to AZD1222 COVID-19 vaccine. Assay used: immunoSEQ multiplex PCR; TCRdb lists only in-frame clones, some missing. Found here are over 150,000 clones, over 85% of them singletons; the top ten hold roughly 1%. The sample in question was peripheral blood, obtained 28 days after the second dose of the MenACWY control vaccine. The receptors shown here come from an adult who received the MenACWY meningococcal vaccine as a control.

As DNA, the CDR3 is TGCGCCAGCAGCTTGGATGGGACGGTGAACACTGAAGCTTTCTTT. This sequence encodes CASSLDGTVNTEAFF. The chain recombines TRBV5-1 with TRBJ1-1, with a weak D call TRBD1 (5 bases). CDR3 length: 15 residues. V was trimmed by 0 bases and J by 0 bases, leaving 9 bases between them. Germline V gives CDR1 SGHRS, CDR2 YFSETQ.

This sequence joins TRBV6-2 or TRBV6-3 and TRBJ1-2; D may be TRBD1 (5 bases). CDR3 size: 14 residues. With 5 bases removed from V and 4 bases from J, the gap between germline ends came to 14 bases. Germline V gene sequence: CDR1 MNHEY, CDR2 SVGEGT. The CDR3: CASSGGTVSYGYTF. The DNA of the CDR3 is TGTGCCAGCAGTGGAGGGACCGTTAGCTATGGCTACACCTTC.

The V gene is TRBV28, the J gene TRBJ1-4; possibly TRBD1 for D (5 bases). The CDR3 runs to 14 residues. Germline CDR1 MDHEN, CDR2 SYDVKM. Trimming cost V 7 bases and J 1 base, with 10 bases left between them. The CDR3 sequence is CASTTGGTNEKLFF. CDR3 sequence (DNA): TGTGCCAGCACAACCGGGGGAACTAATGAAAAACTGTTTTTT.

This chain links TRBV15 with TRBJ1-4; possible D gene TRBD1, 6 bases. CDR3 length: 16 amino acids. Looked up from germline, CDR1 is LNHNV and CDR2 is YYDKDF (reference sequence). The ends were cut back, 4 bases at V and 5 bases at J, with 17 bases in the middle. CDR3: CATSILGAVENEKLFF. In DNA, the CDR3 is TGTGCCACCAGCATATTGGGGGCGGTGGAGAATGAAAAACTGTTTTTT.

The gene calls are TRBV7-2 and TRBJ2-7; the match to TRBD2 covers 9 bases. In germline, CDR1 is SGHTA, CDR2 FQGNSA. V lost 5 bases to trimming and J lost 0 bases; unmatched junction nucleotides: 5. This CDR3 is built from 15 residues. CDR3 residues: CASSEAGGFSYEQYF. In DNA, the CDR3 is TGTGCCAGCAGCGAAGCGGGGGGATTCTCCTACGAGCAGTACTTC.

The chain carries TRBV6-5 and TRBJ1-4; D unclear. CDR1 is MNHEY, CDR2 SVGAGI, per germline. The ends were cut back, 0 bases at V and 0 bases at J, with 5 bases in the middle. The CDR3 has 15 residues. CDR3 nucleotide sequence: TGTGCCAGCAGTTACTCACCCACAACTAATGAAAAACTGTTTTTT. This encodes CASSYSPTTNEKLFF.

The chain has TRBV3-1 (or the pseudogene TRBV3-2) and TRBJ1-1, with D perhaps matching TRBD1 (6 bases). Germline-derived CDR1 and CDR2 are LGHDT and YNNKEL (reference sequence). CDR3 length equals 17 residues. The germline V and J ends were trimmed by 7 bases and 0 bases, with 21 bases remaining between them. The CDR3 region is CASTPGARPLMNTEAFF. CDR3 DNA: TGTGCCAGCACTCCGGGGGCCCGACCCCTTATGAACACTGAAGCTTTCTTT.

This clone was observed a single time. CDR3 sequence (DNA): TGTGCCAGCAGCCGGGACAGGGCTGCTAATGAGCAGTTCTTC. Its protein product is CASSRDRAANEQFF. V and J are TRBV7-8 and TRBJ2-1; 9 bases are a match to TRBD1. Unmatched junction bases numbered 6, after V lost 5 bases and J lost 7 bases. Germline values: CDR1 SGHVS, CDR2 FQNEAQ. The CDR3 runs to 14 residues.

Notes on this clone: Different DNA sequences within this sample yield the same CDR3. The rearrangement joins TRBV7-9 to TRBJ2-3, with D hard to call. From germline, CDR1 is SEHNR and CDR2 FQNEAQ (reference sequence). V lost 1 base and J 3 bases, leaving 5 bases between the germline ends. The CDR3 has 13 residues. The CDR3: CASSLGGTDTQYF. CDR3 coding DNA: TGTGCCAGCAGCTTAGGTGGAACAGATACGCAGTATTTT.

This chain connects TRBV2 to TRBJ2-3, with TRBD1 matching 7 bases. There are 15 residues in the CDR3. Per germline, CDR1 SNHLY and CDR2 FYNNEI. Trimming removed 4 bases from V and 1 base from J; junction bases left unmatched: 5. The chain's CDR3 is CASSGPGGRTDTQYF. The CDR3 DNA sequence: TGTGCCAGCAGTGGACCAGGGGGTCGCACAGATACGCAGTATTTT.

The chain links TRBV12-3 or TRBV12-4 to TRBJ1-1; D unclear. Trimming took off 7 bases at V and 1 base at J, with 10 bases between the two ends. The CDR3 loop spans 13 amino acids. CDR3 loop: CASMITGNTEAFF. The DNA of the CDR3 is TGTGCCAGCATGATAACGGGGAACACTGAAGCTTTCTTT.

The chain employs TRBV6-5 and TRBJ1-2; the D gene is possibly TRBD1 (5 bases). Germline CDR1 reads MNHEY; CDR2 reads SVGAGI. The CDR3 length is 14 residues. V was shortened by 7 bases and J by 3 bases, with 15 bases between the two germline ends. The DNA of the CDR3 is TGTGCCAGCAACCCCCTCGGGGGGGACTATGGCTACACCTTC. Its translation: CASNPLGGDYGYTF.

V gene TRBV20-1 combines with J gene TRBJ2-1; no reliable D call. The CDR3 sequence is 11 residues long. V dropped 6 bases and J dropped 3 bases, with 6 bases sitting between them. Germline loops: CDR1 DFQATT, CDR2 SNEGSKA (reference sequence). The DNA for the CDR3 is TGCAGTGCGCCTGACTACAATGAGCAGTTCTTC. Residues: CSAPDYNEQFF.

The gene calls are TRBV27 and TRBJ1-2; no clear D. The CDR3 totals 15 residues. V was pared by 5 bases and J by 8 bases, with 21 bases between. Germline lookup yields CDR1 MNHEY and CDR2 SMNVEV (reference sequence). CDR3 in DNA: TGTGCCAGCAGTCTACGACCGGACGGGGTATGGGGCTACACCTTC. Protein sequence: CASSLRPDGVWGYTF.

This clone showed up just once. The CDR3 region has the DNA TGTGCCAGTGCGAAAGACAGGGGGAACACTGAAGCTTTCTTT. Translated: CASAKDRGNTEAFF. The chain employs TRBV19 and TRBJ1-1; the match to TRBD1 covers 8 bases. From germline, CDR1 is LNHDA and CDR2 SQIVND (reference sequence). This CDR3 has 14 amino acids. After removal of 8 bases from V and 1 base from J, the junction contained 6 bases not matched to a gene.

The chain is built from TRBV19 and TRBJ1-1, with 8 bases that match TRBD1. Germline CDR1 LNHDA, CDR2 SQIVND (reference sequence). Trimming took 7 bases from V and 4 from J; bases not matched to a gene: 8. This CDR3 is built from 14 residues. The chain's CDR3 is CASILDRVGTEAFF. CDR3 bases: TGTGCCAGTATCCTGGACAGGGTAGGCACTGAAGCTTTCTTT. Combining the CDR3 with reference TRBV19 and TRBJ1-1 gives the whole variable domain DGGITQSPKYLFRKEGQNVTLSCEQNLNHDAMYWYRQDPGQGLRLIYYSQIVNDFQKGDIAEGYSVSREKKESFPLTVTSAQKNPTAFYLCASILDRVGTEAFFGQGTRLTVV.

The rearrangement links TRBV19 to TRBJ1-6; 7 positions agree with TRBD1. V lost 9 bases to trimming and J lost 0 bases; unmatched junction nucleotides: 2. This CDR3 spans 14 amino acids. The germline V gene encodes CDR1 LNHDA and CDR2 SQIVND (reference sequence). The CDR3 DNA reads as TGTGCCAGCGGGACAGCCTCCTATAATTCACCCCTCCACTTT. As protein: CASGTASYNSPLHF.

This chain links TRBV13 with TRBJ2-2; D is ambiguous. Germline V lookup: CDR1 PRHDT, CDR2 FYEKMQ (reference sequence). This CDR3 has 16 amino acids. V was clipped by 2 bases and J by 4 bases, with 14 bases between them. CDR3 in amino acids: CASSLRSLTGTGELFF. CDR3 bases: TGTGCCAGCAGCTTAAGGTCACTGACTGGCACCGGGGAGCTGTTTTTT.

The chain combines TRBV2 with TRBJ1-3; 10 bases agree with TRBD1. Losses at the gene ends were 8 bases for V and 4 bases for J; bases not matched to a gene: 2. Germline lookup yields CDR1 SNHLY and CDR2 FYNNEI. The CDR3 has 13 residues. CDR3 sequence (DNA): TGTGCCAGCCGACAGGGGGCCGGAAACACCATATATTTT. This sequence encodes CASRQGAGNTIYF.

The V call is TRBV15, the J call TRBJ1-2; 8 bases match TRBD1. The ends lost 1 base at V and 8 bases at J; junction bases unmatched: 9. CDR3 length: 15 residues. Germline V gives CDR1 LNHNV, CDR2 YYDKDF (reference sequence). The CDR3 spells CATSRGNPGQEGYTF. Written as DNA, the CDR3 is TGTGCCACCAGCAGAGGAAATCCGGGACAGGAAGGCTACACCTTC.

V and J are TRBV5-4 and TRBJ1-5; D gene unclear. Germline values: CDR1 SGHNT, CDR2 YYREEE (reference sequence). Deletions cut 1 base from V and 5 bases from J, with 7 bases between. The CDR3 covers 13 residues. Written as DNA, the CDR3 is TGTGCCAGCAGCTTGTGGGGTGATCAGCCCCAGCATTTT. Translated, it gives CASSLWGDQPQHF.

This rearrangement joins TRBV5-1 to TRBJ1-1; D gene uncertain. The ends were cut back, 1 base at V and 1 base at J, with 5 bases in the middle. Germline CDR1 and CDR2: SGHRS and YFSETQ. The CDR3 sequence is 13 residues long. CDR3 protein: CASSLPGNTEAFF. Written as DNA, the CDR3 is TGCGCCAGCAGCTTGCCGGGGAACACTGAAGCTTTCTTT.

The chain couples TRBV6-5 to TRBJ2-1; tentative D call: TRBD1 (5 bases). The CDR3 sequence is 14 residues long. Germline loops: CDR1 MNHEY, CDR2 SVGAGI. Trimming took 4 bases from V and 3 from J, leaving 10 bases between them. This CDR3 reads CASSLQGFYNEQFF. DNA for the CDR3: TGTGCCAGCAGTTTGCAGGGTTTCTACAATGAGCAGTTCTTC.

The CDR3, as DNA: TGTGCCTGGAGTGTGGACAGGGGGGTTGAGACCCAGTACTTC. Translation gives CAWSVDRGVETQYF. The V call is TRBV30, the J call TRBJ2-5; 10 positions agree with TRBD1. This CDR3 has 14 residues. V dropped 0 bases and J dropped 5; count of bases not matched to a gene: 3. Germline CDR1 GTSNPN, CDR2 SVGIG (reference sequence).

This chain joins TRBV9 and TRBJ1-1; D unresolved. The V gene lost 0 bases and the J gene lost 1 base, with 7 bases spanning the gap. The germline V gene encodes CDR1 SGDLS and CDR2 YYNGEE. This CDR3 spans 14 amino acids. CDR3 in DNA: TGTGCCAGCAGCGTAGATTGGGCGAACACTGAAGCTTTCTTT. Translating it yields CASSVDWANTEAFF.

V is TRBV19 and J is TRBJ1-1, with 10 bases identical to TRBD1. Germline V gene data show CDR1 as LNHDA and CDR2 as SQIVND (reference sequence). V shed 7 bases, J shed 5 bases, and the junction held 7 bases outside the gene matches. CDR3 length: 14 residues. The CDR3 nucleotides read TGTGCCAGTACCTCGGACAGGGGGAGTACTGAAGCTTTCTTT. Protein: CASTSDRGSTEAFF.

This chain uses TRBV15 with TRBJ1-1; D is uncertain. Germline-derived CDR1 and CDR2 are LNHNV and YYDKDF (reference sequence). The V end was cut by 0 bases, the J end by 6 bases, with 11 bases between. The CDR3 contains 14 residues. The CDR3, as DNA: TGTGCCACCAGCAGAGATCGAGGGAGGGCTGAAGCTTTCTTT. This sequence encodes CATSRDRGRAEAFF.

The CDR3 bases are TGCGCCAGCAGCTTGGCCAGGACCGATAGGAACACTGAAGCTTTCTTT. Translating gives CASSLARTDRNTEAFF. The chain has TRBV5-1 and TRBJ1-1, with D uncertain. V was shortened by 0 bases and J by 1 base, with 13 bases between the two germline ends. The CDR3 loop spans 16 amino acids. The V gene's germline CDR1 is SGHRS and CDR2 YFSETQ.

The gene calls are TRBV27 and TRBJ2-2; D might be TRBD2 (5 bases). The germline V gene encodes CDR1 MNHEY and CDR2 SMNVEV (reference sequence). The CDR3 consists of 15 residues. V was pared by 5 bases and J by 5 bases, with 15 bases between. CDR3 amino acids: CASSKDRSGTGELFF. CDR3 nucleotide sequence: TGTGCCAGCAGTAAGGACCGATCGGGAACCGGGGAGCTGTTTTTT.